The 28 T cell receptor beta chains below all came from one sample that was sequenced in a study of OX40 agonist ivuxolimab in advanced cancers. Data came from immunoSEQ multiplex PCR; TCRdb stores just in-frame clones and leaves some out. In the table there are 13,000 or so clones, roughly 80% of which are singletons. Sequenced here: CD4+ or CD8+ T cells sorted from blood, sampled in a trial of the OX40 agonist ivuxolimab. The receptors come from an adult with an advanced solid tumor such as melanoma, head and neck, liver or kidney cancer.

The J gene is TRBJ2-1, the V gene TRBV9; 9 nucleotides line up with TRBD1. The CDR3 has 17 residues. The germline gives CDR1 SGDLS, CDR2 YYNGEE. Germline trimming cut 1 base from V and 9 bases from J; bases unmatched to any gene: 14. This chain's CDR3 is CASSVNASGTGHLEQFF. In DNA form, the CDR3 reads TGTGCCAGCAGCGTAAATGCGTCGGGGACAGGGCACCTTGAGCAGTTCTTC.

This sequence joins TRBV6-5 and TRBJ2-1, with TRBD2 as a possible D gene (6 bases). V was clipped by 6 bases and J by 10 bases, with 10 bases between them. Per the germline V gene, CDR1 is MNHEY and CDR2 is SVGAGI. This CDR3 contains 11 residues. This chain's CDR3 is CASSPGGEQFF. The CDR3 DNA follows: TGTGCCAGCAGCCCTGGGGGGGAGCAGTTCTTC.

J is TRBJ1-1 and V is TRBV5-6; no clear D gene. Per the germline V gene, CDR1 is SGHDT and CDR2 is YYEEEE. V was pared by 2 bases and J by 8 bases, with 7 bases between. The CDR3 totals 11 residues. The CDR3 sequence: CASSFGYEAFF. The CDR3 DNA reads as TGTGCCAGCAGCTTCGGGTACGAAGCTTTCTTT. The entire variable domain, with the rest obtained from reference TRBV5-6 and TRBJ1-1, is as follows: DAGVTQSPTHLIKTRGQQVTLRCSPKSGHDTVSWYQQALGQGPQFIFQYYEEEERQRGNFPDRFSGHQFPNYSSELNVNALLLGDSALYLCASSFGYEAFFGQGTRLTVV.

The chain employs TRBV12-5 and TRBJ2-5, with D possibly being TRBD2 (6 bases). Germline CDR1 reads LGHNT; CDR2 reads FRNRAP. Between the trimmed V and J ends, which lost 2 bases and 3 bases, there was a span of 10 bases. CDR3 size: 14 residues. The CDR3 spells CASGLLGEEETQYF. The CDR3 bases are TGTGCTAGTGGTTTGTTAGGGGAGGAAGAGACCCAGTACTTC.

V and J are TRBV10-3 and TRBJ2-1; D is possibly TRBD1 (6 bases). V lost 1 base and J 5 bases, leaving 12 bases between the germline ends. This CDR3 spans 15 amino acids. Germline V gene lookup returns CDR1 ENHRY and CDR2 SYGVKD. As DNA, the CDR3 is TGTGCCATCAGTGAGTTCGGGGCAGGGGACAATGAGCAGTTCTTC. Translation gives CAISEFGAGDNEQFF.

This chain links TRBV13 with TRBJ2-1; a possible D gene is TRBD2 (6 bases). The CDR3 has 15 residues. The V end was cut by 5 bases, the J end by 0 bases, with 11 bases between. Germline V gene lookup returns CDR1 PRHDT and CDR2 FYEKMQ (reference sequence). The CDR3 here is CASSIADPSYNEQFF. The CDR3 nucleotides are TGTGCCAGCAGCATAGCGGATCCCTCCTACAATGAGCAGTTCTTC.

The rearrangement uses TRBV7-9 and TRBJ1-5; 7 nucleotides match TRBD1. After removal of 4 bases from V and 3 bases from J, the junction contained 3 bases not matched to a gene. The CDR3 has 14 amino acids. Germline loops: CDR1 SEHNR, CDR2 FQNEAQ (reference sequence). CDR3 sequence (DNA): TGTGCCAGCAGCTCAGGGGGGAACAATCAGCCCCAGCATTTT. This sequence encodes CASSSGGNNQPQHF.

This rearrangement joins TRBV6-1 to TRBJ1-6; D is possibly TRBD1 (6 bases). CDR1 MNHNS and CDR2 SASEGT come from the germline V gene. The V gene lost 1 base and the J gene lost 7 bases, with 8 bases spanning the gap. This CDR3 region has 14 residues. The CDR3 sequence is CASSEGGGNSPLHF. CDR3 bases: TGTGCCAGCAGTGAAGGAGGGGGGAATTCACCCCTCCACTTT.

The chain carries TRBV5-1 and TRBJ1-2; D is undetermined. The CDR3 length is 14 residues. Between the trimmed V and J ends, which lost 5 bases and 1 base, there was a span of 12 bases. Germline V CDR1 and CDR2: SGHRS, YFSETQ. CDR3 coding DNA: TGCGCCAGCAGGGGTGGGGAAGATAACTATGGCTACACCTTC. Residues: CASRGGEDNYGYTF.

This CDR3 reads CASSQAPNQPQHF. The CDR3 nucleotides are TGTGCCAGCAGCCAGGCTCCCAATCAGCCCCAGCATTTT. The chain is built from TRBV7-8 and TRBJ1-5; no clear D gene. The V and J ends lost 5 bases and 3 bases respectively, with 8 bases between them. CDR1 SGHVS and CDR2 FQNEAQ come from the germline V gene. The length of the CDR3 is 13 residues. The full variable domain, its missing parts supplied by reference TRBV7-8 and TRBJ1-5, is GAGVSQSPRYKVAKRGQDVALRCDPISGHVSLFWYQQALGQGPEFLTYFQNEAQLDKSGLPSDRFFAERPEGSVSTLKIQRTQQEDSAVYLCASSQAPNQPQHFGDGTRLSIL.

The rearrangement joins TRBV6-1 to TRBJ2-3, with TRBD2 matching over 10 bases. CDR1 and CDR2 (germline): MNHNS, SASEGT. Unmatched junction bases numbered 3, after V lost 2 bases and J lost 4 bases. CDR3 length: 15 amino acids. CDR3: CASSETAGGPDTQYF. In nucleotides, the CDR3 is TGTGCCAGCAGTGAAACAGCGGGGGGGCCAGATACGCAGTATTTT.

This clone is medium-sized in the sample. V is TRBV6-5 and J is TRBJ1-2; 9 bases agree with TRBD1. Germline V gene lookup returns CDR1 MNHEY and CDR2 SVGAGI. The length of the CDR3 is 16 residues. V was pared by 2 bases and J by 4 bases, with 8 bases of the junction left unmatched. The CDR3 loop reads CASSYGGTGSGYGYTF. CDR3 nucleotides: TGTGCCAGCAGTTACGGCGGGACAGGGTCTGGCTATGGCTACACCTTC.

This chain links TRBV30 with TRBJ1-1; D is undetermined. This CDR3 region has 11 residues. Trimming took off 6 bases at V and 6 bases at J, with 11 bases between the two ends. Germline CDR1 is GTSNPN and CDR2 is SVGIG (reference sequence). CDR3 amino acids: CACLQEAEAFF. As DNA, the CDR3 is TGTGCCTGCCTTCAGGAGGCTGAAGCTTTCTTT. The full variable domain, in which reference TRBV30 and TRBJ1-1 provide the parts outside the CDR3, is SQTIHQWPATLVQPVGSPLSLECTVEGTSNPNLYWYRQAAGRGLQLLFYSVGIGQISSEVPQNLSASRPQDRQFILSSKKLLLSDSGFYLCACLQEAEAFFGQGTRLTVV.

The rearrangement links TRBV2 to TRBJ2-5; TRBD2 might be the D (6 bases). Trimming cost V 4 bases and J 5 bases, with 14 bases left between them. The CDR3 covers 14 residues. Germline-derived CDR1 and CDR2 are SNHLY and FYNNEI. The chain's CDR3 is CASSVDGSGETQYF. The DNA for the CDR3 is TGTGCCAGCAGTGTCGACGGAAGCGGGGAGACCCAGTACTTC.

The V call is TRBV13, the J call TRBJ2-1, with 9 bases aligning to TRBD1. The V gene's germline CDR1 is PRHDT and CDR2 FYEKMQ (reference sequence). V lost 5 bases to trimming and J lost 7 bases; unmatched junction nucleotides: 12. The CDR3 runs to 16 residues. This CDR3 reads CASSPYGTGIINEQFF. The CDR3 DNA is TGTGCCAGCAGCCCGTACGGGACAGGGATAATAAATGAGCAGTTCTTC.

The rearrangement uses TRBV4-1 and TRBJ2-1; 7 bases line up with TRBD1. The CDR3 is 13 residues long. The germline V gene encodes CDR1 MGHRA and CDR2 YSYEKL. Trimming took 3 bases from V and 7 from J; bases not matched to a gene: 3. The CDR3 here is CASSQVQGNEQFF. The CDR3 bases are TGCGCCAGCAGCCAGGTACAGGGGAATGAGCAGTTCTTC.

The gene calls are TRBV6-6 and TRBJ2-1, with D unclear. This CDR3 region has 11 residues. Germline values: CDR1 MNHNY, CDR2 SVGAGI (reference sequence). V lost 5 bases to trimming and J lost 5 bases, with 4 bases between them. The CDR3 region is CASSTDNEQFF. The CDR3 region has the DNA TGTGCCAGCAGTACGGACAATGAGCAGTTCTTC.

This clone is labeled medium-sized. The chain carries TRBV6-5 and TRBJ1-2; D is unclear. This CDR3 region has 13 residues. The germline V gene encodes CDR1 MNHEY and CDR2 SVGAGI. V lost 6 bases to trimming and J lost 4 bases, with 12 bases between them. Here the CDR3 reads CASSLRWTYGYTF. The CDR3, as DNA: TGTGCCAGCAGCCTACGGTGGACCTATGGCTACACCTTC.

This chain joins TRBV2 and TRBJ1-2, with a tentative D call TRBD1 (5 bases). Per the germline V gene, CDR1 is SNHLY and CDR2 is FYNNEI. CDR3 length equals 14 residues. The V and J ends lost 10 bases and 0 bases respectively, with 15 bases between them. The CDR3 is CAIPGVGPNYGYTF. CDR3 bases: TGTGCCATCCCGGGGGTAGGGCCTAACTATGGCTACACCTTC.

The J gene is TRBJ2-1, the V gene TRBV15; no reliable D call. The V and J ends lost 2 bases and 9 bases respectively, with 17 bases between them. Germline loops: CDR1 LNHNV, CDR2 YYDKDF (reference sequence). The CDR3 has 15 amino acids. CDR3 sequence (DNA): TGTGCCACCAGCAGATCGAAGGGCCCGCTTGCTGAGCAGTTCTTC. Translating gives CATSRSKGPLAEQFF.

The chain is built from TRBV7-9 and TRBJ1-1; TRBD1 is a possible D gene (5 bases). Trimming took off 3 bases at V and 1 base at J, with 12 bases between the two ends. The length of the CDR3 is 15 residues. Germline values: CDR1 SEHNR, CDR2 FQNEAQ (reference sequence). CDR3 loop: CASSFVGGTNTEAFF. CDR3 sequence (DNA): TGTGCCAGCAGCTTCGTGGGAGGGACGAACACTGAAGCTTTCTTT.

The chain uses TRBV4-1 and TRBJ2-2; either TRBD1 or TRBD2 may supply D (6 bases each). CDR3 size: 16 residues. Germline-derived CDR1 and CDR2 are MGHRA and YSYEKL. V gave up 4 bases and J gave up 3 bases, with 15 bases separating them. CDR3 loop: CASSLKGEAYTGELFF. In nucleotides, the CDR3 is TGCGCCAGCAGCCTAAAGGGGGAGGCGTACACCGGGGAGCTGTTTTTT.

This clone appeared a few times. CDR3 coding DNA: TGTGCCAGCAGTTCCAGGTACAATCAGCCCCAGCATTTT. Translating gives CASSSRYNQPQHF. The V and J genes are TRBV28 and TRBJ1-5, with unresolved D. Per the germline V gene, CDR1 is MDHEN and CDR2 is SYDVKM. The CDR3 loop spans 13 amino acids. Trimming cost V 4 bases and J 3 bases, with 7 bases left between them.

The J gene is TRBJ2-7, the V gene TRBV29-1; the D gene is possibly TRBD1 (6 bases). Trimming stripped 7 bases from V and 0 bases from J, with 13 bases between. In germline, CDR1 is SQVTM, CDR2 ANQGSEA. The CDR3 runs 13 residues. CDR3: CSAMTGDSYEQYF. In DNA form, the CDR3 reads TGCAGCGCCATGACAGGAGACTCCTACGAGCAGTACTTC.

The CDR3, as DNA: TGTGCCAGCAGTTATTGGCTAGCGGGGTACAATGAGCAGTTCTTC. This sequence encodes CASSYWLAGYNEQFF. The chain couples TRBV6-5 to TRBJ2-1, with TRBD2 matching 9 bases. Germline lookup yields CDR1 MNHEY and CDR2 SVGAGI. The CDR3 totals 15 residues. The J segment lost 4 bases and the V segment lost 3 bases, leaving 4 bases of the junction unmatched.

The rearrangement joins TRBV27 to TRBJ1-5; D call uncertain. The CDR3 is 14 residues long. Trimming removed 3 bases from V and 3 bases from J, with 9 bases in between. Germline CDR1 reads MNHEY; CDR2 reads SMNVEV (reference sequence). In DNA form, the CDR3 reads TGTGCCAGCAGTTTCGGTCAGGTCAATCAGCCCCAGCATTTT. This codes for CASSFGQVNQPQHF.

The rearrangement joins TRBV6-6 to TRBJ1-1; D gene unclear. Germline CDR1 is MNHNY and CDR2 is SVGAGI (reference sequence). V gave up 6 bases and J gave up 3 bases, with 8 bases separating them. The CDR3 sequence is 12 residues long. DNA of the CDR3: TGTGCCAGCAGCTACGCAGACACTGAAGCTTTCTTT. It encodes CASSYADTEAFF.

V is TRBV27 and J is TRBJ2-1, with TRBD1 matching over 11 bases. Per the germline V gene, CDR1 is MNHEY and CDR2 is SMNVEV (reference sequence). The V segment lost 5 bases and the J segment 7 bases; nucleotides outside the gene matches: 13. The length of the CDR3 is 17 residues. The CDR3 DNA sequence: TGTGCCAGCAGTGGAGGGACAGGGGGAGGGGGCGGGAATGAGCAGTTCTTC. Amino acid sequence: CASSGGTGGGGGNEQFF.